The 14 T cell receptor beta chains reported below all come from one sample, sequenced in a study of T cell repertoires in cytomegalovirus infection (dated by TCRdb to about 2019). The data were produced on an Illumina HiSeq 1500. Using fastp trimming at Q25 and MiXCR clonotype assembly, TCRdb reanalyzed the public sequencing data and kept in-frame beta chains. Every distinct CDR3 protein forms one entry, paired with its most common genes and DNA. A total of roughly 640,000 distinct CDR3 sequences appear in this sample, 24% of them only once. The ten most abundant clones make up 7% to 9% of the sample. Sequences were obtained from CD8+ T cells from PBMCs. The receptors were gathered from a human donor in good health (CMV status not recorded). Some clones in this sample may be carry-over from other donors' samples.

This clonotype occurred many times. CDR3 loop: CSARRRTENYGYTF. As DNA, the CDR3 is TGCAGTGCTAGGCGTAGGACGGAAAACTATGGCTACACCTTC. The chain recombines TRBV20-1 with TRBJ1-2; D uncertain. CDR3 length equals 14 residues. The germline CDR1 and CDR2 sequences are DFQATT and SNEGSKA (reference sequence). Trimming removed 3 bases from V and 2 bases from J, with 13 bases in between.

This clonotype was detected only a few times. The rearrangement links TRBV20-1 to TRBJ2-7, with TRBD2 matching over 7 bases. The CDR3 has 11 residues. V trimming: 3 bases; J trimming: 6 bases; junction bases outside the gene matches: 2. The germline gives CDR1 DFQATT, CDR2 SNEGSKA (reference sequence). CDR3 region: CSARWGGEQYV. DNA for the CDR3: TGCAGTGCTAGGTGGGGGGGCGAGCAGTACGTC.

This clonotype has only a few counts. The chain's CDR3 is CAISGEARSTDTQYF. Here the CDR3 DNA reads TGTGCCATCAGTGGGGAGGCAAGAAGCACAGATACGCAGTATTTT. The rearrangement links TRBV10-3 to TRBJ2-3, with D possibly being TRBD2 (6 bases). The CDR3 loop spans 15 amino acids. Germline V CDR1 and CDR2: ENHRY, SYGVKD. The V end was cut by 4 bases, the J end by 0 bases, with 11 bases between.

This clonotype was detected only a few times. J is TRBJ2-2 and V is TRBV11-1, with 10 bases fitting TRBD2. The junction had 5 bases not matched to a gene; V was cut back by 5 bases and J by 5 bases. The CDR3 is 15 amino acids. Germline CDR1 is SGHAT and CDR2 is FQDESV (reference sequence). The CDR3 is CASSPSAGGTGELFF. In nucleotides, the CDR3 is TGTGCCAGCAGCCCGTCAGCGGGGGGGACCGGGGAGCTGTTTTTT.

This clonotype was counted a few times. The chain carries TRBV14 and TRBJ1-2; D is ambiguous. Deletions cut 3 bases from V and 8 bases from J, with 16 bases between. The CDR3 runs to 14 residues. Germline V gene data show CDR1 as SGHDN and CDR2 as FVKESK. CDR3 region: CASSHVGGRAGYTF. The CDR3 nucleotides are TGTGCCAGCAGCCACGTCGGTGGGCGTGCGGGCTACACCTTC.

This clonotype was recorded many times. The J gene is TRBJ1-4, the V gene TRBV7-9; a possible D gene is TRBD1 (6 bases). Trimming stripped 1 base from V and 4 bases from J, with 10 bases between. From germline, CDR1 is SEHNR and CDR2 FQNEAQ (reference sequence). This CDR3 spans 15 amino acids. This CDR3 reads CASSLEGQLNEKLFF. CDR3 nucleotide sequence: TGTGCCAGCAGCTTAGAAGGACAGCTTAATGAAAAACTGTTTTTT.

The chain combines TRBV6-1 with TRBJ2-2, with D perhaps TRBD1 (6 bases). V was pared by 6 bases and J by 6 bases, with 23 bases between. Germline V lookup: CDR1 MNHNS, CDR2 SASEGT. The CDR3 has 17 amino acids. In DNA, the CDR3 is TGTGCCAGCAGGACCATTATCTTGACAGGAGGAGCCGGGGAGCTGTTTTTT. Translation: CASRTIILTGGAGELFF.

The gene calls are TRBV27 and TRBJ2-1, with 9 bases identical to TRBD1. The trim removed 4 bases at V and 5 bases at J, leaving 3 bases unmatched. The CDR3 contains 14 residues. The germline V gene has CDR1 MNHEY and CDR2 SMNVEV (reference sequence). In nucleotides, the CDR3 is TGTGCCAGCAGTTCACAGGGGGCAGACAATGAGCAGTTCTTC. It yields the protein CASSSQGADNEQFF.

This clonotype was seen more than once but under ten times. This CDR3 is CASSAQNNYGYTF. CDR3 in DNA: TGCGCCAGCAGCGCCCAAAATAACTATGGCTACACCTTC. This chain joins TRBV5-1 and TRBJ1-2; no firm D call. Trimming cost V 4 bases and J 1 base, with 8 bases left between them. CDR1 and CDR2 from the germline V gene are SGHRS and YFSETQ. The CDR3 is made up of 13 amino acids.

This clonotype was found many times. CDR3 sequence reads: CASSSRGTGELFF. CDR3 nucleotide sequence: TGTGCCAGCAGCTCGAGGGGCACCGGGGAGCTGTTTTTT. The chain links TRBV12-3 or TRBV12-4 to TRBJ2-2; D may match TRBD1 or TRBD2 (5 bases each). The length of the CDR3 is 13 residues. The ends were cut back, 6 bases at V and 4 bases at J, with 9 bases in the middle.

As regards this clonotype: One base away lies a much larger clone, so this may be a sequencing read error. This chain links TRBV7-6 with TRBJ2-1; the match to TRBD2 covers 11 bases. The V gene's germline CDR1 is SGHVS and CDR2 FNYEAQ. CDR3 length equals 16 residues. In nucleotides, the CDR3 is TGTGCCGGCAGCCTCGAATCTAGCGGGGGGTCAGATGAGCAGTTCTTC. Its protein product is CAGSLESSGGSDEQFF.

There are a few counts of this clonotype. This chain joins TRBV28 and TRBJ1-1; D gene uncertain. This CDR3 has 12 amino acids. Germline V CDR1 and CDR2: MDHEN, SYDVKM. Trimming took off 9 bases at V and 8 bases at J, with 16 bases between the two ends. Here the CDR3 reads CASNADLREAFF. The CDR3 DNA follows: TGTGCCAGTAACGCGGACTTAAGGGAAGCTTTCTTT.

This clonotype was counted ten times or more. This chain links TRBV7-8 with TRBJ2-7; D is undetermined. Germline values: CDR1 SGHVS, CDR2 FQNEAQ. V was trimmed by 1 base and J by 0 bases, leaving 19 bases between them. CDR3 length: 18 amino acids. CDR3 region: CASSLEFGIEKSSYEQYV. The DNA for the CDR3 is TGTGCCAGCAGCTTAGAGTTCGGCATTGAAAAAAGCTCCTACGAGCAGTACGTC.

This clonotype was seen ten or more times. The chain couples TRBV4-2 to TRBJ2-7; TRBD2 is a possible D gene (5 bases). There are 15 residues in the CDR3. Trimming removed 0 bases at V and 1 base at J, with 10 bases between. CDR1 is LGHNA, CDR2 YNFKEQ, per germline. CDR3 region: CASSQEAAGSYEQYF. Written as DNA, the CDR3 is TGTGCCAGCAGCCAAGAAGCGGCTGGGTCCTACGAGCAGTACTTC.